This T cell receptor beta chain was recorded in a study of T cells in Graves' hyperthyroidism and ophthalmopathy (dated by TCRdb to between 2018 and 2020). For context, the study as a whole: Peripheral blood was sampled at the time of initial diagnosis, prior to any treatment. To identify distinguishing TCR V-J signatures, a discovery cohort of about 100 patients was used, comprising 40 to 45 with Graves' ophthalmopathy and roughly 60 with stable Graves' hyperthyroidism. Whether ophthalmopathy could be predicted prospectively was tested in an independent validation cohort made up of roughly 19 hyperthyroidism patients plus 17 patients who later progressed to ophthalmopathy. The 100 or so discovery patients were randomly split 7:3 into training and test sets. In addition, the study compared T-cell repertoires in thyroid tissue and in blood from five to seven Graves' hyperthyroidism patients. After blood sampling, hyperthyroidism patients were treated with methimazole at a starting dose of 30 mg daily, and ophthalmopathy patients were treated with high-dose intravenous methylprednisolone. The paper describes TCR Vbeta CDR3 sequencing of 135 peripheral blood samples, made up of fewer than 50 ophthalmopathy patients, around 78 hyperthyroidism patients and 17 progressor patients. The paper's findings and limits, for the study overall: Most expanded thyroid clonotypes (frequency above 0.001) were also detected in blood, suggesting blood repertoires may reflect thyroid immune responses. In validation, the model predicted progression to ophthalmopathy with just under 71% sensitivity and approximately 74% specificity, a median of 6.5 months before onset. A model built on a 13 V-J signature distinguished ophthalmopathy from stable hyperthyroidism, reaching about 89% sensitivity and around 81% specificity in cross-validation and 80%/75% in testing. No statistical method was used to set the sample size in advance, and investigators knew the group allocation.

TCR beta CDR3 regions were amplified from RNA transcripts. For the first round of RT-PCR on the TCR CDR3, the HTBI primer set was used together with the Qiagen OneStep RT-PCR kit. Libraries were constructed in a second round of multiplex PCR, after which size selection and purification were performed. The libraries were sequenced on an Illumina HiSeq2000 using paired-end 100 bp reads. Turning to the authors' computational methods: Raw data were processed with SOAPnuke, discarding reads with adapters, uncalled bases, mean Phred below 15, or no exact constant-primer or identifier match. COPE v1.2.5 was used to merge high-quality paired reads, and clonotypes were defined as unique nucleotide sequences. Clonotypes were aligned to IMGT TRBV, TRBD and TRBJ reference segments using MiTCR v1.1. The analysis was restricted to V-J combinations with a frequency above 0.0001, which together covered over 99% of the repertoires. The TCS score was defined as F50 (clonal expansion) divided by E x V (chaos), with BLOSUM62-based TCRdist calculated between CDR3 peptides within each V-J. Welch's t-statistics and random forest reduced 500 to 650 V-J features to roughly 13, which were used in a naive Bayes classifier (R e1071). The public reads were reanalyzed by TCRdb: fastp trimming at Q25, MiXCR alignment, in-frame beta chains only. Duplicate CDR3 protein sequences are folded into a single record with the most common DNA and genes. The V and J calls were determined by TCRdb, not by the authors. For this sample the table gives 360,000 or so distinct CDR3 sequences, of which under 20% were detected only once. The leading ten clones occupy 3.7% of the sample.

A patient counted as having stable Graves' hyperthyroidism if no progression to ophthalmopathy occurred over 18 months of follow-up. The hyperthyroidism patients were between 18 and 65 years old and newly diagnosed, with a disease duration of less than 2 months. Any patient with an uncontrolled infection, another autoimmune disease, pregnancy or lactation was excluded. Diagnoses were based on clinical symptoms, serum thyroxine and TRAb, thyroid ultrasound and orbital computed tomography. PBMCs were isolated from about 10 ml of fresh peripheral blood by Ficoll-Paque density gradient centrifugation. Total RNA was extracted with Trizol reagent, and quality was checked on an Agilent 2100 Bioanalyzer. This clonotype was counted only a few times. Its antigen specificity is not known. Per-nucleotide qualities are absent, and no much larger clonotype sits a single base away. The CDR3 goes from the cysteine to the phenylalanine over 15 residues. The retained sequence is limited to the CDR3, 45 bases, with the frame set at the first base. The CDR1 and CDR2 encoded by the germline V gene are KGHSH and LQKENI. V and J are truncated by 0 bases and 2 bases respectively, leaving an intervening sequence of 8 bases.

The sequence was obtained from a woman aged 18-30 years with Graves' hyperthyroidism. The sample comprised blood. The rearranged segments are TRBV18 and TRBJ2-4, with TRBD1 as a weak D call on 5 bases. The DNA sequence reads TGTGCCAGCTCACCACCGTCAGGGCCCAAAAACATTCAGTACTTC. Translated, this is CASSPPSGPKNIQYF.